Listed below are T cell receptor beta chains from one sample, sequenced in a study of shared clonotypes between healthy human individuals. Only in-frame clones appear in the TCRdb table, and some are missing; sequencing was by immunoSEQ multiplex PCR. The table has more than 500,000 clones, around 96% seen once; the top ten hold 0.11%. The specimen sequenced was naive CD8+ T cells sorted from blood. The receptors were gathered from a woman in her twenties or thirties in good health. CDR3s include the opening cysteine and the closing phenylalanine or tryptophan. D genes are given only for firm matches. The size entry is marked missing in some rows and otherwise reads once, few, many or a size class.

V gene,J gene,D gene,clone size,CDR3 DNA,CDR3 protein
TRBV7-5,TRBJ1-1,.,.,TGTGTCAGAAGCTTAGACCAGGGGTCCACTGAAGCTTTCTTT,CVRSLDQGSTEAFF
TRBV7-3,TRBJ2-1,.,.,TGTGCCAGCAGCGTCGCCGGGGGTTTGAATGAGCAGTTCTTC,CASSVAGGLNEQFF
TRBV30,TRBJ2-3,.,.,TGTGCCTGGAGTGAGGACGGTGCTACGCAGTATTTT,CAWSEDGATQYF
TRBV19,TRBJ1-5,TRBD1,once,TGTGCCAGTAGTATCTCCCTCATCGGGACAGTTAGCAATCAGCCCCAGCATTTT,CASSISLIGTVSNQPQHF
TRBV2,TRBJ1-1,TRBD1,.,TGTGCCAGCAGTGGCACCGGGACAGGGAACACTGAAGCTTTCTTT,CASSGTGTGNTEAFF
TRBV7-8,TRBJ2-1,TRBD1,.,TGTGCCAACGACAACCGGGACAGGGGGCATCAGGAGCAGTTCTTC,CANDNRDRGHQEQFF
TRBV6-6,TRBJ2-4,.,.,TGTGCCAGCAGTTACGGGATTGGGACCAAAAACATTCAGTACTTC,CASSYGIGTKNIQYF
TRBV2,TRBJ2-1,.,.,TGTGCCAGCAGTCTAAGAGAGCAGTTCTTC,CASSLREQFF
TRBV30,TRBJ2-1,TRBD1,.,TGTGCCTGGGGACAGGGCTACAATGAGCAGTTCTTC,CAWGQGYNEQFF
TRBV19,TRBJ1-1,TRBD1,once,TGTGCCAGTAGTACGACAGGGTGGGGGAACACTGAAGCTTTCTTT,CASSTTGWGNTEAFF
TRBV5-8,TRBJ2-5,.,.,TGTGCCAGCAGCTTGGGGAGGACAGTTTTTTCGGAGACCCAGTACTTC,CASSLGRTVFSETQYF
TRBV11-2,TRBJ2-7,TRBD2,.,TGTGCCAGCAGCTCTTCATCAGCGGGAGGGGACAACGAGCAGTACTTC,CASSSSSAGGDNEQYF
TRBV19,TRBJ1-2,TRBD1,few,TGTGCCAGTAGTCCCGGGACAGGGAGCGGCTACACCTTC,CASSPGTGSGYTF
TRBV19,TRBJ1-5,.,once,TGTGCCAGTAGAGAGAACATCGGTTATAGCAATCAGCCCCAGCATTTT,CASRENIGYSNQPQHF
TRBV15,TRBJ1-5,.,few,TGTGCCACCAGCAGAGATAGAAATCAGCCCCAGCATTTT,CATSRDRNQPQHF
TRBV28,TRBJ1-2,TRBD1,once,TGTGCCAGCAGACCCGGGACAGGGGACTTGCCTTCCTATGGCTACACCTTC,CASRPGTGDLPSYGYTF
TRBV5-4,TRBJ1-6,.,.,TGTGCCAGCAGCTTGGAGGACAGCGTCCTCCACTTT,CASSLEDSVLHF
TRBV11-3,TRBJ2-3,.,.,TGTGCCAGCAGCAAGACCCGGGACCCGATAAGCACAGATACGCAGTATTTT,CASSKTRDPISTDTQYF
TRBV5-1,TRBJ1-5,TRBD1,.,TGCGCCAGCAGCCCGTCCGGACAGGGAGATTATAGCAATCAGCCCCAGCATTTT,CASSPSGQGDYSNQPQHF
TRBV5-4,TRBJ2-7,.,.,TGTGCCAGCAGCTTCGGGACTGTCGACGAGCAGTACTTC,CASSFGTVDEQYF
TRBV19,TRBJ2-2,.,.,TGTGCCAGTAGATCTGATGCGGGGGCCCCCGGGGAGCTGTTTTTT,CASRSDAGAPGELFF
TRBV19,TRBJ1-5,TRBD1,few,TGTGCCAGTGGGACAGGGGATGGGAATCAGCCCCAGCATTTT,CASGTGDGNQPQHF
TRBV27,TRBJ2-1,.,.,TGTGCCAGCAGTACTAGCAATGAGCAGTTCTTC,CASSTSNEQFF
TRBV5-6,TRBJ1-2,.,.,TGTGCCAGCAGCTTGCGCAGGACCGGTGGCTACACCTTC,CASSLRRTGGYTF
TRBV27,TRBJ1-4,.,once,TGTGCCAGCAGTTTGTTGGGGTCTAATGAAAAACTGTTTTTT,CASSLLGSNEKLFF
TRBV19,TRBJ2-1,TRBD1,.,TGTGCCAGTAGTACACAGGGGGACCCCTACAATGAGCAGTTCTTC,CASSTQGDPYNEQFF
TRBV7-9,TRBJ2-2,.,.,TGTGCCAGCAGCCCCCGGACAGGGACTACCTCTACCGGGGAGCTGTTTTTT,CASSPRTGTTSTGELFF
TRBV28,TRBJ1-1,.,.,TGTGCCAGCGGGGACTTACGGGAGGGGAGCACTGAAGCTTTCTTT,CASGDLREGSTEAFF
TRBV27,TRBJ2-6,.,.,TGTGCCAGCAGCCAGGGGCCAGGGTCTGGGGCCAACGTCCTGACTTTC,CASSQGPGSGANVLTF
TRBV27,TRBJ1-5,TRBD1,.,TGTGCCACGGCAGGGGGTTACAATCAGCCCCAGCATTTT,CATAGGYNQPQHF
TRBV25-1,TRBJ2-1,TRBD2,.,TGTGCCAGCTCAGGACTAGCGGGAGCGGTCAATGAGCAGTTCTTC,CASSGLAGAVNEQFF
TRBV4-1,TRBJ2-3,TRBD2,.,TGCGCCAGCAGCCAAGAAGGTGTCGGGAGGGCCGGGGATACGCAGTATTTT,CASSQEGVGRAGDTQYF
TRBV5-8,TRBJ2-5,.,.,TGTGCCAGCAGCGGCGTCAGGGGCCAAGAGACCCAGTACTTC,CASSGVRGQETQYF
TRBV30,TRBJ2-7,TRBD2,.,TGTGCCGGAATAATTAGCGGGAGGCCCTCCTACGAGCAGTACTTC,CAGIISGRPSYEQYF
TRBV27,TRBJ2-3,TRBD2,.,TGTGCCAGCAGTTTATCGACTAGCGGGAGCACAGATACGCAGTATTTT,CASSLSTSGSTDTQYF
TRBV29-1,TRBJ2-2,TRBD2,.,TGCAGCGTCTCCGAGGTTAGGTGGCGGGAGGGGCGGAGGGAGCTGTTTTTT,CSVSEVRWREGRRELFF
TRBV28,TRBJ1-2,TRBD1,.,TGTGCCAGCAGTTTATTAGAGACAGGGGCAGGAGACTATGGCTACACCTTC,CASSLLETGAGDYGYTF
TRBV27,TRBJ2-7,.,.,TGTGCCAGCAGTTTAAACTCCGGGAGCAGGACCTACGAGCAGTACTTC,CASSLNSGSRTYEQYF
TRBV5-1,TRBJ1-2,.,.,TGCGCCAGCAGCTTTTGGGGGGCAGATGGCTACACCTTC,CASSFWGADGYTF
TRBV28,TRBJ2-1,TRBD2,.,TGTGCCAGCAGTTTGATAGCGGGATACAATGAGCAGTTCTTC,CASSLIAGYNEQFF
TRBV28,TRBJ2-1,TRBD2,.,TGTGCCAGCAGTGCGGGACTAGCGAATGAGCAGTTCTTC,CASSAGLANEQFF
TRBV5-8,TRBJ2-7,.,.,TGTGCCAGCAGCGACAGAGTCAACCGCTACGAGCAGTACTTC,CASSDRVNRYEQYF
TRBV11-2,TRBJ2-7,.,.,TGTGCCAGCAGCCCCGGACGGAGCTCCTACGAGCAGTACTTC,CASSPGRSSYEQYF
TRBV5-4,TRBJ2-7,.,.,TGTGCCAGCAGCTCGCTCTACGAGCAGTACTTC,CASSSLYEQYF
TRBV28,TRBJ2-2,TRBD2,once,TGTGCCAGCAGTTTATTTGGACTAGCGGGAGGGGAGGGCACCGGGGAGCTGTTTTTT,CASSLFGLAGGEGTGELFF
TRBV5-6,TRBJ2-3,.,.,TGTGCCAGCAGCTCTCAGGGCTGGCGCACAGATACGCAGTATTTT,CASSSQGWRTDTQYF
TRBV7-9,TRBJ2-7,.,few,TGTGCCAGCAGCTTAGCGGGAGAGTTGTACTTC,CASSLAGELYF
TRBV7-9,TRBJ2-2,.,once,TGTGCCAGCAGCGCCCGGACAGTTAACACCGGGGAGCTGTTTTTT,CASSARTVNTGELFF
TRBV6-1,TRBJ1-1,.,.,TGTGCCAGCATTTTTGCTATGTCCCTGGGCACTGAAGCTTTCTTT,CASIFAMSLGTEAFF
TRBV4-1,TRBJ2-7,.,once,TGCGCCAGCAGCCAAGGGGCGGGATTCTACGAGCAGTACTTC,CASSQGAGFYEQYF
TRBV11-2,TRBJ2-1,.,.,TGTGCCAGCAGCTTAGGCACTCCGGGTGAGCAGTTCTTC,CASSLGTPGEQFF
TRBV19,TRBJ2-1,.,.,TGTGCCAGTAGTATAGAGGGGGCGGATGAGCAGTTCTTC,CASSIEGADEQFF
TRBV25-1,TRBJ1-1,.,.,TGTGCCAGCAGTGATTACAGGGAAGTTAACACTGAAGCTTTCTTT,CASSDYREVNTEAFF
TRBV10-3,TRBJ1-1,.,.,TGTGCCATCAGCGAGACCGCTGAAGCTTTCTTT,CAISETAEAFF
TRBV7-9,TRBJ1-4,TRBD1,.,TGTGCCAGCAGCCCAAGGGACAGGGATAATGAAAAACTGTTTTTT,CASSPRDRDNEKLFF
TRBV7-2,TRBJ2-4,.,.,TGTGCCAGCAGCTTAGCGCTGGGGATCGCTGGCAAAAACATTCAGTACTTC,CASSLALGIAGKNIQYF